This is a list of T cell receptor beta chains from one sample in a study of metastatic and nonmetastatic thyroid tumors. TCRdb re-analyzed the PCR reads through MiXCR. The sample gives roughly 75,000 clones, approximately 12% of which show up once; more than 7% is in the top ten. Sequences were obtained from tumor tissue. These receptors originate from a female donor with papillary thyroid cancer or a benign thyroid nodule (not recorded which). Some clones in this sample may be carry-over from other donors' samples. CDR3s include the opening cysteine and the closing phenylalanine or tryptophan. D genes are given only for firm matches. Size is omitted from some rows. Given values are once, few, many or a class for expanded clones.

clone size,J gene,V gene,D gene,CDR3 protein,CDR3 DNA
many,TRBJ2-3,TRBV6-2/TRBV6-3,.,CASSYVLGQGSTDTQYF,TGTGCCAGCAGTTACGTGCTGGGCCAGGGATCAACAGATACGCAGTATTTT
many,TRBJ2-7,TRBV19,.,CASSRALTLYEQYF,TGTGCCAGTAGTCGGGCCCTTACCCTCTACGAGCAGTACTTC
many,TRBJ2-5,TRBV29-1,TRBD2,CSVEGGEGETQYF,TGCAGCGTTGAAGGGGGGGAGGGGGAGACCCAGTACTTC
.,TRBJ2-7,TRBV5-1,TRBD2,CASSTLAGGPGNEHYF,TGTGCCAGCAGCACCCTAGCGGGAGGGCCAGGGAACGAGCATTACTTC
many,TRBJ2-3,TRBV7-9,.,CASSQNTLPDTQYF,TGTGCCAGCAGCCAGAACACCCTCCCAGATACGCAGTATTTT
many,TRBJ1-4,TRBV30,.,CAGGDKGLEEKLFF,TGTGCCGGGGGGGACAAGGGGTTGGAGGAAAAACTGTTTTTT
.,TRBJ2-7,TRBV5-1,.,CACSLGGGNYEQYF,TGCGCCTGCAGCTTAGGGGGTGGAAACTACGAGCAGTACTTC
many,TRBJ2-3,TRBV6-1,TRBD2,CASSTLAGADTQYF,TGTGCCAGCAGTACACTAGCGGGGGCGGATACGCAGTATTTT
many,TRBJ2-3,TRBV4-2,TRBD2,CASSQGPSGSTDTQYF,TGTGCCAGCAGCCAAGGCCCTAGCGGAAGCACAGATACGCAGTATTTT
many,TRBJ2-5,TRBV7-9,.,CASSFYETQYF,TGTGCCAGCAGCTTCTACGAGACCCAGTACTTC
.,TRBJ2-1,TRBV12-3/TRBV12-4,TRBD2,CASIPLAGMVNDQFF,TGTGCCAGCATCCCCCTAGCGGGCATGGTCAATGATCAGTTCTTC
many,TRBJ2-1,TRBV5-1,.,CASSLYRGRYNEQFF,TGCGCCAGCAGCTTGTACCGTGGGAGGTACAATGAGCAGTTCTTC
many,TRBJ1-6,TRBV11-2,.,CASSWAGNSPLHF,TGTGCCAGCAGTTGGGCGGGGAATTCACCCCTCCACTTT
.,TRBJ2-1,TRBV20-1,TRBD2,CSAIDQASGTFSYNEQFF,TGCAGTGCAATAGATCAGGCTAGCGGGACCTTCTCCTACAATGAGCAGTTCTTC
many,TRBJ1-4,TRBV5-1,.,CASSVRASNEKLFF,TGCGCCAGCAGCGTCCGTGCCTCTAATGAAAAACTGTTTTTT
.,TRBJ2-7,TRBV20-1,TRBD2,CSAKGTSGDMRLEHYF,TGCAGTGCCAAAGGGACTAGCGGGGATATGCGATTGGAACATTACTTC
.,TRBJ1-4,TRBV6-1,TRBD1,CASTWDSANEKLFF,TGTGCCAGCACCTGGGACAGTGCTAATGAGAAACTGTTTTTT
many,TRBJ1-2,TRBV27,.,CASRAPGANYGYTF,TGTGCCAGCAGGGCGCCAGGGGCTAACTATGGCTACACCTTC
many,TRBJ1-2,TRBV4-1,.,CASSQRTTANYGYTF,TGCGCCAGCAGCCAACGTACAACAGCTAACTATGGCTACACCTTC
many,TRBJ2-3,TRBV12-3/TRBV12-4,.,CASSYQPTDTQYF,TGTGCCAGCAGTTACCAGCCCACAGATACGCAGTATTTT
.,TRBJ2-1,TRBV6-2/TRBV6-3,TRBD2,CASSYYIRAGGRNEQFF,TGTGCCAGCAGTTACTATATCCGGGCGGGAGGGAGGAATGAGCAGTTCTTC
.,TRBJ2-2,TRBV27,.,CDSILSLLAPTGELFF,TGTGACAGCATTTTATCGTTACTCGCACCCACCGGGGAGCTGTTTTTT
many,TRBJ1-1,TRBV10-3,.,CAIQRGLPNTEAFF,TGTGCCATCCAGCGGGGACTGCCGAACACTGAAGCTTTCTTT
many,TRBJ2-3,TRBV11-2,TRBD1,CASSRWTGTDTQYF,TGTGCCAGCAGTCGATGGACAGGGACAGATACGCAGTATTTT
many,TRBJ1-4,TRBV2,.,CASRADSEEKLFF,TGTGCCAGCAGAGCGGACAGTGAAGAAAAACTGTTTTTT
many,TRBJ2-3,TRBV12-3/TRBV12-4,.,CASSWREWWDTDTQYF,TGTGCCAGCAGTTGGAGGGAATGGTGGGACACAGATACGCAGTATTTT
many,TRBJ2-1,TRBV27,TRBD2,CASSSRTSGRNEQFF,TGTGCCAGCAGTTCGAGGACTAGCGGGAGAAATGAGCAGTTCTTC
many,TRBJ1-2,TRBV10-3,.,CAIRPTARNYGYTF,TGTGCCATCAGACCGACAGCCAGAAACTATGGCTACACCTTC